Shown below are 26 T cell receptor beta chains from a single sample sequenced in a study of T cells in Graves' hyperthyroidism and ophthalmopathy. Authors of the study amplified TCR beta CDR3 regions from RNA transcripts. HTBI primers were the set used in a first-round RT-PCR of the TCR CDR3. TCRdb reprocessed the multiplex PCR reads via MiXCR and lists one record per CDR3 protein. In the table there are around 360,000 distinct CDR3 sequences, roughly 15% of which are singletons. The sequenced sample consisted of blood. Receptor source: an older woman with Graves' ophthalmopathy.

This clonotype has ten or more counts. V usage is TRBV2 and J usage is TRBJ2-2; D is possibly TRBD1 or TRBD2 (5 bases each). The CDR3 spans 14 residues. Germline CDR1 SNHLY, CDR2 FYNNEI. Trimming took off 11 bases at V and 5 bases at J, with 18 bases between the two ends. CDR3 in amino acids: CASQRDGWTGELFF. In DNA, the CDR3 is TGTGCCTCCCAGAGGGACGGCTGGACCGGGGAGCTGTTTTTT. Drawing the rest from reference TRBV2 and TRBJ2-2, the complete variable domain is EPEVTQTPSHQVTQMGQEVILRCVPISNHLYFYWYRQILGQKVEFLVSFYNNEISEKSEIFDDQFSVERPDGSNFTLKIRSTKLEDSAMYFCASQRDGWTGELFFGEGSRLTVL.

This clonotype was counted ten times or more. The rearrangement uses TRBV20-1 and TRBJ2-7, with 9 bases fitting TRBD2. The length of the CDR3 is 14 residues. The V and J ends lost 5 bases and 6 bases, in that order; junction bases with no gene match: 11. Looked up from germline, CDR1 is DFQATT and CDR2 is SNEGSKA (reference sequence). The CDR3 nucleotides are TGCAGTGCTTTGGGGCTAGCGGGAATTACCGAGCAGTACTTC. Residues: CSALGLAGITEQYF.

This clonotype was seen repeatedly, ten times or more. The chain has TRBV28 and TRBJ1-5, with 8 bases identical to TRBD1. The length of the CDR3 is 18 residues. Germline values: CDR1 MDHEN, CDR2 SYDVKM. Trimming took 2 bases from V and 2 from J; bases not matched to a gene: 11. The CDR3 DNA sequence: TGTGCCAGCAGTTTAGTCAGGGGGCGGGATATAGGCAATCAGCCCCAGCATTTT. As protein: CASSLVRGRDIGNQPQHF.

This chain's CDR3 is CASSSGGTNEKLFF. CDR3 bases: TGTGCCAGCAGTTCAGGGGGAACTAATGAAAAACTGTTTTTT. The chain recombines TRBV5-4 with TRBJ1-4; 7 nucleotides agree with TRBD1. The CDR3 is 14 residues long. V shed 5 bases, J shed 1 base, and the junction held 2 bases outside the gene matches. Per the germline V gene, CDR1 is SGHNT and CDR2 is YYREEE (reference sequence). The whole variable domain, remainder taken from reference TRBV5-4 and TRBJ1-4, is ETGVTQSPTHLIKTRGQQVTLRCSSQSGHNTVSWYQQALGQGPQFIFQYYREEENGRGNFPPRFSGLQFPNYSSELNVNALELDDSALYLCASSSGGTNEKLFFGSGTQLSVL.

In this sample, this clonotype turned up many times. The chain recombines TRBV5-1 with TRBJ1-4, with no clear D. The ends were cut back, 1 base at V and 5 bases at J, with 12 bases in the middle. CDR3 size: 15 residues. Germline V CDR1 and CDR2: SGHRS, YFSETQ. CDR3 sequence: CASSLQKRVNEKLFF. Here the CDR3 DNA reads TGCGCCAGCAGCTTGCAGAAGCGCGTCAATGAAAAACTGTTTTTT.

This clonotype has ten or more counts. The gene calls are TRBV28 and TRBJ2-7, with D perhaps TRBD2 (5 bases). The CDR3 is made up of 15 amino acids. Trimming took off 3 bases at V and 2 bases at J, with 14 bases between the two ends. Germline CDR1 reads MDHEN; CDR2 reads SYDVKM. This CDR3 is CASSFGVERAYEQYF. As DNA, the CDR3 is TGTGCCAGCAGTTTCGGGGTCGAGAGGGCCTACGAGCAGTACTTC.

This clonotype was detected only a few times. In DNA, the CDR3 is TGTGCCACCAGCAGCCGGGACAGGGGGTGGAATTCACCCCTCCACTTT. This gives the protein CATSSRDRGWNSPLHF. The genes are TRBV15 and TRBJ1-6, with 11 bases that match TRBD1. Germline CDR1 and CDR2: LNHNV and YYDKDF (reference sequence). Trimming removed 3 bases from V and 7 bases from J; junction bases left unmatched: 5. This CDR3 region has 16 residues.

The chain employs TRBV10-3 and TRBJ1-6; no clear D. Germline V CDR1 and CDR2: ENHRY, SYGVKD. Between the trimmed V and J ends, which lost 4 bases and 4 bases, there was a span of 11 bases. There are 15 residues in the CDR3. CDR3 sequence: CAISGSDLYNSPLHF. The CDR3 DNA is TGTGCCATCAGTGGCTCGGATCTTTATAATTCACCCCTCCACTTT.

This clonotype occurred many times. The genes are TRBV20-1 and TRBJ2-7, with a weak D call TRBD2 (5 bases). V shed 3 bases and J shed 5 bases, with 11 bases lying between them. From germline, CDR1 is DFQATT and CDR2 SNEGSKA (reference sequence). The CDR3 consists of 12 residues. CDR3 DNA sequence: TGCAGTGCTAGGAGGGTGGACCACGAGCAGTACTTC. Residues: CSARRVDHEQYF.

This clonotype was recorded only once. The chain is built from TRBV24-1 and TRBJ2-1; D is perhaps TRBD1 (6 bases). The V end was cut by 3 bases, the J end by 3 bases, with 17 bases between. Germline V gene lookup returns CDR1 KGHDR and CDR2 SFDVKD. The CDR3 is 17 residues long. In nucleotides, the CDR3 is TGTGCCACCAGTGATCGTCCGGGACATAACATCTACAATGAGCAGTTCTTC. Protein sequence: CATSDRPGHNIYNEQFF.

The table lists this clonotype with many counts. The chain joins TRBV7-9 to TRBJ2-1; 8 bases fit TRBD2. Germline V gene data show CDR1 as SEHNR and CDR2 as FQNEAQ (reference sequence). J lost 2 bases, V lost 5 bases, and 2 bases had no gene match. The CDR3 runs to 14 residues. CDR3 sequence reads: CASSTGGPYNEQFF. For the CDR3, the DNA is TGTGCCAGCAGCACGGGAGGGCCCTACAATGAGCAGTTCTTC.

This clonotype was observed at least ten times. The gene calls are TRBV6-1 and TRBJ2-7; TRBD2 aligns across 7 bases. Germline values: CDR1 MNHNS, CDR2 SASEGT. V gave up 10 bases and J gave up 4 bases; unmatched junction bases: 13. The CDR3 length is 14 residues. CDR3 residues: CATQRTTGGYEQYF. The CDR3 DNA reads as TGTGCCACCCAGCGGACAACGGGGGGTTACGAGCAGTACTTC.

Worth noting for this clonotype: Being one base from a much bigger clone, this may be a read error. In nucleotides, the CDR3 is TGTGCCAGCGGCAGGGACAGGGATGCCGGGGAGCTGTTTTTT. Translating gives CASGRDRDAGELFF. The chain recombines TRBV11-2 with TRBJ2-2; 9 nucleotides match TRBD1. The CDR3 sequence is 14 residues long. With V trimmed by 8 bases and J by 6 bases, 7 bases remained unmatched. Germline-derived CDR1 and CDR2 are SGHAT and FQNNGV. Supplemented by reference TRBV11-2 and TRBJ2-2, the full variable domain reads EAGVAQSPRYKIIEKRQSVAFWCNPISGHATLYWYQQILGQGPKLLIQFQNNGVVDDSQLPKDRFSAERLKGVDSTLKIQPAKLEDSAVYLCASGRDRDAGELFFGEGSRLTVL.

The rearrangement joins TRBV6-1 to TRBJ1-6; possible D gene TRBD1, 6 bases. The V and J ends lost 10 bases and 1 base respectively, with 11 bases between them. Germline V gives CDR1 MNHNS, CDR2 SASEGT. The length of the CDR3 is 14 residues. The CDR3 loop is CATLGTSYNSPLHF. The CDR3 DNA reads TGTGCCACCTTAGGGACATCCTATAATTCACCCCTCCACTTT.

This clonotype was recorded at least ten times. The genes are TRBV3-1 and TRBJ2-7; 9 positions agree with TRBD1. J lost 4 bases, V lost 6 bases, and 7 bases had no gene match. Germline-derived CDR1 and CDR2 are LGHDT and YNNKEL (reference sequence). This CDR3 region has 14 residues. The CDR3 sequence is CASSRTGDYYEQYF. CDR3 coding DNA: TGTGCCAGCAGTCGGACAGGGGACTATTACGAGCAGTACTTC.

Worth noting for this clonotype: A much larger clonotype is one base distant, so this may be a read error. This chain links TRBV20-1 with TRBJ2-7; D remains ambiguous. The CDR3 covers 11 residues. V lost 2 bases and J lost 3, with 5 bases in between. CDR1 is DFQATT and CDR2 is SNEGSKA in the germline V gene (reference sequence). CDR3 DNA: TGCAGTGCTAGACTCTACTACGAGCAGTACTTC. The encoded protein is CSARLYYEQYF.

This clonotype was detected only a few times. The V and J genes are TRBV19 and TRBJ1-5; the match to TRBD1 covers 10 bases. The V gene end was trimmed by 8 bases and the J gene end by 5 bases; junction bases not matched to a gene: 0. The CDR3 sequence is 12 residues long. In germline, CDR1 is LNHDA, CDR2 SQIVND (reference sequence). The CDR3 DNA follows: TGTGCCAGTGGACAGGGGGATCAGCCCCAGCATTTT. This sequence encodes CASGQGDQPQHF.

The chain links TRBV5-5 to TRBJ2-3; 10 bases fit TRBD2. The CDR3 runs 18 residues. Trimming at V came to 6 bases and at J to 0 bases, leaving 13 bases not matched to a gene. Germline V gene sequence: CDR1 SGHKS, CDR2 YYEKEE (reference sequence). As DNA, the CDR3 is TGTGCCAGCACCCTGGTGGCCGGACTAGCGGCTAGCACAGATACGCAGTATTTT. Residues: CASTLVAGLAASTDTQYF.

The table lists this clonotype with many counts. The chain joins TRBV12-3 or TRBV12-4 to TRBJ1-1, with unresolved D. V was clipped by 4 bases and J by 1 base, with 10 bases between them. The CDR3 consists of 14 residues. Here the CDR3 DNA reads TGTGCCAGCAGTTCAAAGCAAAGGAACACTGAAGCTTTCTTT. Translated: CASSSKQRNTEAFF.

The rearrangement uses TRBV11-2 and TRBJ2-3, with unresolved D. CDR3 size: 12 residues. Germline V gene data show CDR1 as SGHAT and CDR2 as FQNNGV. V shed 6 bases and J shed 4 bases, with 8 bases lying between them. The CDR3 nucleotides read TGTGCCAGCAGACCACCCCCAGATACGCAGTATTTT. It codes for CASRPPPDTQYF.

The chain has TRBV15 and TRBJ2-3; TRBD1 is a possible D gene (6 bases). This CDR3 is built from 15 residues. V was trimmed by 0 bases and J by 3 bases, leaving 10 bases between them. Per the germline V gene, CDR1 is LNHNV and CDR2 is YYDKDF (reference sequence). In nucleotides, the CDR3 is TGTGCCACCAGCAGAGAGGGGACATCGACAGATACGCAGTATTTT. This encodes CATSREGTSTDTQYF.

The table lists this clonotype with many counts. CDR3 protein: CASGNSYEQYF. The CDR3 DNA reads as TGTGCCAGCGGGAATTCCTACGAGCAGTACTTC. The rearrangement joins TRBV27 to TRBJ2-7, with D uncertain. The V end lost 8 bases, the J end lost 1 base, and 6 bases lay between the germline ends. Germline CDR1 is MNHEY and CDR2 is SMNVEV (reference sequence). This CDR3 is 11 amino acids long.

The chain is built from TRBV4-1 and TRBJ2-5; 15 nucleotides align to TRBD2. The germline V gene encodes CDR1 MGHRA and CDR2 YSYEKL. The junction had 7 bases not matched to a gene; V was cut back by 3 bases and J by 5 bases. CDR3 length equals 17 residues. The CDR3 loop is CASSQKDGLAGGETQYF. In nucleotides, the CDR3 is TGCGCCAGCAGCCAGAAGGATGGACTAGCGGGAGGGGAGACCCAGTACTTC.

This clonotype has a count of ten or more. The chain recombines TRBV7-9 with TRBJ2-1, with a tentative D call TRBD2 (5 bases). Trimming left V 5 bases short and J 9 bases short, with 14 bases between. The V gene's germline CDR1 is SEHNR and CDR2 FQNEAQ (reference sequence). The CDR3 has 13 residues. The CDR3 is CASSHSQTIEQFF. CDR3 DNA: TGTGCCAGCAGCCATTCCCAGACTATTGAGCAGTTCTTC. Drawing the rest from reference TRBV7-9 and TRBJ2-1, the complete variable domain is DTGVSQNPRHKITKRGQNVTFRCDPISEHNRLYWYRQTLGQGPEFLTYFQNEAQLEKSRLLSDRFSAERPKGSFSTLEIQRTEQGDSAMYLCASSHSQTIEQFFGPGTRLTVL.

This clonotype was picked up many times. CDR3: CATSYEGAGASEAFF. In DNA, the CDR3 is TGTGCCACCAGCTACGAAGGGGCAGGGGCCTCTGAAGCTTTCTTT. The chain combines TRBV24-1 with TRBJ1-1, with a tentative D call TRBD1 (6 bases). Germline V gene data show CDR1 as KGHDR and CDR2 as SFDVKD. V was clipped by 7 bases and J by 6 bases, with 20 bases between them. This CDR3 is 15 amino acids long.

This clonotype appeared many times. V is TRBV20-1 and J is TRBJ2-1; 8 bases are shared with TRBD2. The V gene's germline CDR1 is DFQATT and CDR2 SNEGSKA (reference sequence). The CDR3 loop spans 16 amino acids. The J segment lost 1 base and the V segment lost 3 bases, leaving 8 bases of the junction unmatched. The CDR3: CSASGRASQSYNEQFF. The DNA for the CDR3 is TGCAGTGCTAGCGGGAGGGCCTCGCAGTCCTACAATGAGCAGTTCTTC.